The present T cell receptor (beta chain) was sequenced within a study of blood T cell repertoires in COVID-19. In its sample, this clone was seen a few times. Data came from immunoSEQ multiplex PCR; TCRdb stores just in-frame clones and leaves some out. The sample has around 99,000 clones, 70% to 85% seen once. The CDR3 totals 14 residues. V lost 6 bases, J lost 1 base, and 12 bases lay in between. The germline CDR1 and CDR2 sequences are SNHLY and FYNNEI. V gene TRBV2 combines with J gene TRBJ1-1; maybe TRBD1 (6 bases). The sequence came from a woman older than 75 with active or convalescent COVID-19. Sequencing was carried out using peripheral blood. Here the CDR3 reads CASRAGQWNTEAFF. CDR3 sequence (DNA): TGTGCCAGCAGGGCTGGACAGTGGAACACTGAAGCTTTCTTT. The variable domain in full, completed from reference TRBV2 and TRBJ1-1, reads EPEVTQTPSHQVTQMGQEVILRCVPISNHLYFYWYRQILGQKVEFLVSFYNNEISEKSEIFDDQFSVERPDGSNFTLKIRSTKLEDSAMYFCASRAGQWNTEAFFGQGTRLTVV.